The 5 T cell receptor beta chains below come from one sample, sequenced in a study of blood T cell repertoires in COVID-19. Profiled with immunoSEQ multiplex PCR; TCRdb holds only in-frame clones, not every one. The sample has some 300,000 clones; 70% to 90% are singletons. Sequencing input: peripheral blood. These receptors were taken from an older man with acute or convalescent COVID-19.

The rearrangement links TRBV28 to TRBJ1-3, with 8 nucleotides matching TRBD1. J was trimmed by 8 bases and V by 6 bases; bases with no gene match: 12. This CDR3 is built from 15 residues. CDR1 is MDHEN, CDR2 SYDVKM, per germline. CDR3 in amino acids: CASSETTGEEDTIYF. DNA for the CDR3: TGTGCCAGCAGCGAAACGACAGGGGAGGAGGACACCATATATTTT.

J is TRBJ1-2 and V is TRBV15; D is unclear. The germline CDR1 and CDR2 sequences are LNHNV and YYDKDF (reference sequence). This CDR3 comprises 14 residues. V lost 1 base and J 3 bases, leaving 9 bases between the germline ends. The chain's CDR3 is CATSRVKRDYGYTF. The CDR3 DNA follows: TGTGCCACCAGCAGAGTAAAGAGGGACTATGGCTACACCTTC.

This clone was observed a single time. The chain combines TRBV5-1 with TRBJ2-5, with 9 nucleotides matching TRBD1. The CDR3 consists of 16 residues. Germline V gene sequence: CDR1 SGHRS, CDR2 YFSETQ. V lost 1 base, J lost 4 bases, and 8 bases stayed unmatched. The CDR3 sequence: CASSLTGGPNGETQYF. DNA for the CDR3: TGCGCCAGCAGCTTGACAGGGGGCCCGAATGGAGAGACCCAGTACTTC. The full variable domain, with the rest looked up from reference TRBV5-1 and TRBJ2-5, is KAGVTQTPRYLIKTRGQQVTLSCSPISGHRSVSWYQQTPGQGLQFLFEYFSETQRNKGNFPGRFSGRQFSNSRSEMNVSTLELGDSALYLCASSLTGGPNGETQYFGPGTRLLVL.

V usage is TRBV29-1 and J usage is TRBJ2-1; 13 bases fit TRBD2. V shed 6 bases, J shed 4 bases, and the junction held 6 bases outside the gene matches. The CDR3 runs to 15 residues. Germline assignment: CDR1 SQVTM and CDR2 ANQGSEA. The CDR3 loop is CSVLGTSGDYNEQFF. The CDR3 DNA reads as TGCAGCGTCCTTGGGACTAGCGGGGATTACAATGAGCAGTTCTTC.

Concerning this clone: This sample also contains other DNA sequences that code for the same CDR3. The CDR3 nucleotides are TGTGCCAGTAGTATTGGAGCGGGAGACACAGATACGCAGTATTTT. Its translation: CASSIGAGDTDTQYF. The chain is built from TRBV19 and TRBJ2-3, with 8 positions matching TRBD2. Germline CDR1 is LNHDA and CDR2 is SQIVND (reference sequence). The CDR3 contains 15 residues. V was pared by 3 bases and J by 2 bases, with 4 bases of the junction left unmatched. Complete variable domain (other parts from reference TRBV19 and TRBJ2-3): DGGITQSPKYLFRKEGQNVTLSCEQNLNHDAMYWYRQDPGQGLRLIYYSQIVNDFQKGDIAEGYSVSREKKESFPLTVTSAQKNPTAFYLCASSIGAGDTDTQYFGPGTRLTVL.